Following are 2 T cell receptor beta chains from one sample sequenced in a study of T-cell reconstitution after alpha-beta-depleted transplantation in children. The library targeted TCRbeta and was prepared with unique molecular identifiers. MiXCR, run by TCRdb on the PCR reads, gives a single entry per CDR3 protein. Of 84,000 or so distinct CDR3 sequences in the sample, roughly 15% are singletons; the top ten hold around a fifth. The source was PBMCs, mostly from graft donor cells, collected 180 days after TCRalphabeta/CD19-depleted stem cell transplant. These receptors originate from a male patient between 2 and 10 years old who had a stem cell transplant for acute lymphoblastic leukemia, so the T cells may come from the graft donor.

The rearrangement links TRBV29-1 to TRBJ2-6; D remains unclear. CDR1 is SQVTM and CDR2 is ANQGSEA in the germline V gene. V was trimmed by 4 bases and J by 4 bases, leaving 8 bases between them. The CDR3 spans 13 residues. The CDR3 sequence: CSVVSRGANVLTF. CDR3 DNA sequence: TGCAGCGTTGTTTCTCGAGGGGCCAACGTCCTGACTTTC.

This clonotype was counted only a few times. The CDR3 reads CASSPGHVSNQPQHF. The CDR3 nucleotides are TGTGCCAGCAGCCCTGGACACGTTAGCAATCAGCCCCAGCATTTT. V is TRBV7-2 and J is TRBJ1-5; TRBD1 might be the D (5 bases). The V and J ends lost 5 bases and 0 bases respectively, with 11 bases between them. The CDR3 contains 15 residues. Germline V gene lookup returns CDR1 SGHTA and CDR2 FQGNSA.